Listed below are T cell receptor beta chains from one sample, sequenced in a study of sequential checkpoint blockade in melanoma. Assay used: immunoSEQ multiplex PCR; TCRdb lists only in-frame clones, some missing. The sample has over 10,000 clones, around 23% seen once; the top ten hold 5% to 7.5%. The specimen was tumor tissue (inferred from file names), collected from a patient given nivolumab and ipilimumab in sequence. Receptor source: a human donor with melanoma. The CDR3 runs from the conserved cysteine through the conserved F or W. Fields, in order: J gene, clone size, V gene, D gene, CDR3 protein, CDR3 DNA. D genes are given only for firm matches. Only part of the rows carry a size: once, few, many, or a class if the clone is expanded.

j_call: TRBJ1-2; clone_size: -; v_call: TRBV28; d_call: TRBD1; cdr3_aa: CASSGHFGTVLSQSGTTNYGYTF; cdr3_nt: TGTGCCAGCAGTGGACATTTTGGGACAGTTTTAAGCCAATCCGGAACCACTAACTATGGCTACACCTTC
j_call: TRBJ2-3; clone_size: -; v_call: TRBV28; d_call: -; cdr3_aa: CASSSQDDTQYF; cdr3_nt: TGTGCCAGCAGTAGTCAGGACGATACGCAGTATTTT
j_call: TRBJ2-7; clone_size: -; v_call: TRBV19; d_call: -; cdr3_aa: CASSISGWPPNNEQYF; cdr3_nt: TGTGCCAGTAGTATATCGGGATGGCCGCCAAACAACGAGCAGTACTTC
j_call: TRBJ1-1; clone_size: -; v_call: TRBV6-8; d_call: -; cdr3_aa: CASKKGVNTEAFF; cdr3_nt: TGTGCCAGCAAAAAGGGGGTGAACACTGAAGCTTTCTTT
j_call: TRBJ2-2; clone_size: -; v_call: TRBV9; d_call: -; cdr3_aa: CATRYDTGELFF; cdr3_nt: TGTGCCACCCGATATGACACCGGGGAGCTGTTTTTT
j_call: TRBJ2-2; clone_size: -; v_call: TRBV6-8; d_call: TRBD1; cdr3_aa: CASSYGQGNTGELFF; cdr3_nt: TGTGCCAGCAGTTACGGACAGGGGAACACCGGGGAGCTGTTTTTT
j_call: TRBJ1-4; clone_size: few; v_call: TRBV6-8; d_call: -; cdr3_aa: CASSARPGVGEKLFF; cdr3_nt: TGTGCCAGCAGTGCCCGGCCTGGGGTTGGGGAAAAACTGTTTTTT
j_call: TRBJ1-2; clone_size: -; v_call: TRBV29-1; d_call: TRBD1; cdr3_aa: CSVAQGARYGYTF; cdr3_nt: TGCAGCGTTGCCCAGGGGGCAAGGTATGGCTACACCTTC
j_call: TRBJ1-2; clone_size: few; v_call: TRBV6-8; d_call: -; cdr3_aa: CASSFWIRIGKTYGYTF; cdr3_nt: TGTGCCAGCAGTTTCTGGATCCGCATCGGAAAGACCTATGGCTACACCTTC
j_call: TRBJ2-7; clone_size: -; v_call: TRBV14; d_call: -; cdr3_aa: CASSHSWGRSSYEQYF; cdr3_nt: TGTGCCAGCAGCCACTCCTGGGGGAGGAGCTCCTACGAGCAGTACTTC
j_call: TRBJ1-2; clone_size: -; v_call: TRBV11-3; d_call: TRBD1; cdr3_aa: CASSLQGEYYGYTF; cdr3_nt: TGTGCCAGCAGCTTACAGGGGGAGTACTATGGCTACACCTTC
j_call: TRBJ1-4; clone_size: medium-sized; v_call: TRBV28; d_call: -; cdr3_aa: CASSSTQGIGEKLFF; cdr3_nt: TGTGCCAGCAGTTCCACTCAGGGGATCGGTGAAAAACTGTTTTTT
j_call: TRBJ2-6; clone_size: -; v_call: TRBV5-1; d_call: -; cdr3_aa: CASSLDGRAAGANVLTF; cdr3_nt: TGCGCCAGCAGCTTGGATGGCAGAGCGGCCGGGGCCAACGTCCTGACTTTC
j_call: TRBJ1-1; clone_size: few; v_call: TRBV19; d_call: -; cdr3_aa: CASSMQGLGTEAFF; cdr3_nt: TGTGCCAGTAGTATGCAGGGGTTGGGCACTGAAGCTTTCTTT
j_call: TRBJ1-3; clone_size: few; v_call: TRBV23-1; d_call: -; cdr3_aa: CASSEEATSGNTIYF; cdr3_nt: TGCGCCAGCAGCGAAGAGGCTACCTCTGGAAACACCATATATTTT
j_call: TRBJ1-4; clone_size: few; v_call: TRBV18; d_call: TRBD1; cdr3_aa: CASSPTPLTGVGEKLFF; cdr3_nt: TGTGCCAGCTCACCTACCCCACTCACAGGGGTCGGTGAAAAACTGTTTTTT
j_call: TRBJ1-5; clone_size: few; v_call: TRBV2; d_call: -; cdr3_aa: CASSEGWSGGNQPQHF; cdr3_nt: TGTGCCAGCAGTGAAGGCTGGTCAGGGGGCAATCAGCCCCAGCATTTT
j_call: TRBJ1-1; clone_size: medium-sized; v_call: TRBV11-3; d_call: TRBD1; cdr3_aa: CASSEFRDRSENTEAFF; cdr3_nt: TGTGCCAGCAGCGAGTTCCGGGACAGGAGCGAGAACACTGAAGCTTTCTTT
j_call: TRBJ1-2; clone_size: -; v_call: TRBV14; d_call: -; cdr3_aa: CASSRGRIYGYTF; cdr3_nt: TGTGCCAGCAGCCGCGGACGGATCTATGGCTACACCTTC
j_call: TRBJ2-3; clone_size: few; v_call: TRBV6-8; d_call: TRBD1; cdr3_aa: CASSYPGTAPLMADTQYF; cdr3_nt: TGTGCCAGCAGTTACCCTGGGACAGCCCCCCTAATGGCAGATACGCAGTATTTT
j_call: TRBJ2-3; clone_size: -; v_call: TRBV18; d_call: TRBD2; cdr3_aa: CASSRGGTDTQYF; cdr3_nt: TGTGCCAGCTCTCGCGGGGGAACAGATACGCAGTATTTT
j_call: TRBJ2-1; clone_size: -; v_call: TRBV19; d_call: -; cdr3_aa: CASSIDRRGEQFF; cdr3_nt: TGTGCCAGTAGTATAGACCGACGGGGGGAGCAGTTCTTC
j_call: TRBJ1-4; clone_size: few; v_call: TRBV11-3; d_call: -; cdr3_aa: CASGVQRSSEKLFF; cdr3_nt: TGTGCCAGCGGCGTACAACGGTCTTCGGAAAAACTGTTTTTT
j_call: TRBJ2-3; clone_size: -; v_call: TRBV15; d_call: -; cdr3_aa: CATSRRADTDTQYF; cdr3_nt: TGTGCCACCAGCAGGCGGGCAGACACAGATACGCAGTATTTT
j_call: TRBJ1-2; clone_size: -; v_call: TRBV28; d_call: -; cdr3_aa: CASSLPGHNYGYTF; cdr3_nt: TGTGCCAGCAGTTTACCGGGACACAACTATGGCTACACCTTC
j_call: TRBJ2-5; clone_size: few; v_call: TRBV23-1; d_call: -; cdr3_aa: CASSQENRGETQYF; cdr3_nt: TGCGCCAGCAGCCAAGAGAACCGTGGAGAGACCCAGTACTTC
j_call: TRBJ2-5; clone_size: few; v_call: TRBV28; d_call: -; cdr3_aa: CASSFGGRETQYF; cdr3_nt: TGTGCCAGCAGTTTCGGTGGTAGGGAGACCCAGTACTTC
j_call: TRBJ2-2; clone_size: -; v_call: TRBV15; d_call: TRBD1; cdr3_aa: CATSIIRGQGNTGELFF; cdr3_nt: TGTGCCACCAGCATTATAAGGGGACAGGGGAATACCGGGGAGCTGTTTTTT
j_call: TRBJ2-3; clone_size: -; v_call: TRBV18; d_call: -; cdr3_aa: CASSPSRADTQYF; cdr3_nt: TGTGCCAGCTCACCATCAAGGGCGGATACGCAGTATTTT
j_call: TRBJ2-1; clone_size: -; v_call: TRBV15; d_call: -; cdr3_aa: CATSRDIGGRVNEQFF; cdr3_nt: TGTGCCACCAGCAGAGATATAGGGGGAAGGGTCAATGAGCAGTTCTTC
j_call: TRBJ2-3; clone_size: -; v_call: TRBV19; d_call: -; cdr3_aa: CASSEADTQYF; cdr3_nt: TGTGCCAGTAGTGAGGCAGATACGCAGTATTTT
j_call: TRBJ2-7; clone_size: many; v_call: TRBV1; d_call: -; cdr3_aa: CASSQEDGGPSYEQYF; cdr3_nt: TGCGCCAGCAGCCAAGAGGACGGGGGTCCCTCCTACGAGCAGTACTTC
j_call: TRBJ2-3; clone_size: -; v_call: TRBV5-1; d_call: -; cdr3_aa: CASSSLTGSTDTQYF; cdr3_nt: TGCGCCAGCAGCTCCTTGACCGGCAGCACAGATACGCAGTATTTT
j_call: TRBJ1-4; clone_size: -; v_call: TRBV5-1; d_call: TRBD1; cdr3_aa: CASSLGGQGDIEKLFF; cdr3_nt: TGCGCCAGCAGCTTGGGTGGACAGGGCGATATTGAAAAACTGTTTTTT
j_call: TRBJ2-1; clone_size: few; v_call: TRBV19; d_call: -; cdr3_aa: CASSIHWPNEQFF; cdr3_nt: TGTGCCAGTAGTATACACTGGCCCAATGAGCAGTTCTTC
j_call: TRBJ1-5; clone_size: -; v_call: TRBV28; d_call: -; cdr3_aa: CASSSMDSNQPQHF; cdr3_nt: TGTGCCTCCTCCTCGATGGATAGCAATCAGCCCCAGCATTTT
j_call: TRBJ2-5; clone_size: many; v_call: TRBV7-5; d_call: -; cdr3_aa: CASSSGGHAGGMETQYF; cdr3_nt: TGTGCCAGCAGCTCGGGCGGCCATGCGGGCGGGATGGAGACCCAGTACTTC
j_call: TRBJ1-5; clone_size: few; v_call: TRBV6-8; d_call: TRBD1; cdr3_aa: CASSPPGQGPGDQPQHF; cdr3_nt: TGTGCCAGCAGTCCCCCGGGACAGGGCCCTGGGGATCAGCCCCAGCATTTT
j_call: TRBJ2-7; clone_size: few; v_call: TRBV6-8; d_call: -; cdr3_aa: CASSYSSLTVSNEQYF; cdr3_nt: TGTGCCAGCAGTTACTCCAGCCTAACCGTTTCTAACGAGCAGTACTTC
j_call: TRBJ2-4; clone_size: -; v_call: TRBV9; d_call: -; cdr3_aa: CASSVAFGEGENIQYF; cdr3_nt: TGTGCCAGCAGCGTAGCTTTCGGGGAGGGGGAGAACATTCAGTACTTC
j_call: TRBJ1-1; clone_size: -; v_call: TRBV10-1; d_call: -; cdr3_aa: CASSDYTEAFF; cdr3_nt: TGCGCCAGCAGTGATTACACTGAAGCTTTCTTT
j_call: TRBJ2-1; clone_size: few; v_call: TRBV6-8; d_call: -; cdr3_aa: CATQRGQSYNEQFF; cdr3_nt: TGTGCCACCCAACGAGGACAGAGCTACAATGAGCAGTTCTTC
j_call: TRBJ1-3; clone_size: -; v_call: TRBV11-3; d_call: TRBD1; cdr3_aa: CASSPQGTGNTIYF; cdr3_nt: TGTGCCAGCAGCCCACAGGGGACTGGAAACACCATATATTTT
j_call: TRBJ1-2; clone_size: -; v_call: TRBV19; d_call: -; cdr3_aa: CASSIVETNYGYTF; cdr3_nt: TGTGCCAGTAGTATAGTGGAGACAAACTATGGCTACACCTTC
j_call: TRBJ2-7; clone_size: many; v_call: TRBV6-8; d_call: -; cdr3_aa: CASKPGALTYEQYF; cdr3_nt: TGTGCCAGCAAACCTGGGGCTTTGACCTACGAGCAGTACTTC
j_call: TRBJ2-3; clone_size: many; v_call: TRBV9; d_call: -; cdr3_aa: CASSSGTALFTDTQYF; cdr3_nt: TGTGCCAGCAGCTCGGGGACGGCCCTTTTCACAGATACGCAGTATTTT
j_call: TRBJ1-4; clone_size: -; v_call: TRBV15; d_call: TRBD1; cdr3_aa: CATSRATGEIEKLFF; cdr3_nt: TGTGCCACCAGCAGAGCGACAGGGGAGATTGAAAAACTGTTTTTT
j_call: TRBJ1-1; clone_size: few; v_call: TRBV7-1; d_call: -; cdr3_aa: CASSLEGISEAFF; cdr3_nt: TGTGCCAGCAGCTTAGAAGGGATTTCTGAAGCTTTCTTT
j_call: TRBJ1-2; clone_size: once; v_call: TRBV28; d_call: -; cdr3_aa: CASSWTAASYGYTF; cdr3_nt: TGTGCCAGCAGTTGGACAGCGGCCTCCTATGGCTACACCTTC
j_call: TRBJ2-7; clone_size: -; v_call: TRBV29-1; d_call: -; cdr3_aa: CSVGRGVDRVAFEQYF; cdr3_nt: TGCAGCGTTGGGAGGGGGGTCGACAGGGTTGCCTTCGAGCAGTACTTC
j_call: TRBJ2-2; clone_size: -; v_call: TRBV28; d_call: -; cdr3_aa: CASSPQGTGELFF; cdr3_nt: TGTGCCAGCAGTCCCCAGGGCACCGGGGAGCTGTTTTTT